The clone carrying this TCR beta chain appeared many times. Its antigen is unknown. Each CDR3 protein gets one entry after TCRdb re-called the reads with MiXCR. The sample contains just under 300,000 distinct CDR3 sequences, about 9.2% of which appear only once. The CDR3 consists of 16 residues. Germline CDR1 and CDR2: SGHDN and FVKESK. V was clipped by 1 base and J by 2 bases, with 15 bases between them. The data stem from a study of T cell repertoires in cytomegalovirus infection. Study-level background: Both CMV infection and a matching HLA type were indicated by public TCR beta signatures.

Study-level findings and limits: Summed public TCR beta family frequency identified CMV carriers bearing the relevant HLA. HLA-C-restricted CMV-specific TCR beta clonotypes prevailed in the ex vivo response.

The sample taken for sequencing was PBMCs. The sequence was obtained from a human donor in good health (CMV status not recorded). Some clones in this sample may be carry-over from other donors' samples. The rearrangement links TRBV14 to TRBJ2-7, with D perhaps matching TRBD1 (5 bases). This chain's CDR3 is CASSQVPAQGPYEQYF. For the CDR3, the DNA is TGTGCCAGCAGCCAAGTCCCCGCCCAGGGTCCCTACGAGCAGTACTTC. Variable domain in full (rest from reference TRBV14 and TRBJ2-7): EAGVTQFPSHSVIEKGQTVTLRCDPISGHDNLYWYRRVMGKEIKFLLHFVKESKQDESGMPNNRFLAERTGGTYSTLKVQPAELEDSGVYFCASSQVPAQGPYEQYFGPGTRLTVT.